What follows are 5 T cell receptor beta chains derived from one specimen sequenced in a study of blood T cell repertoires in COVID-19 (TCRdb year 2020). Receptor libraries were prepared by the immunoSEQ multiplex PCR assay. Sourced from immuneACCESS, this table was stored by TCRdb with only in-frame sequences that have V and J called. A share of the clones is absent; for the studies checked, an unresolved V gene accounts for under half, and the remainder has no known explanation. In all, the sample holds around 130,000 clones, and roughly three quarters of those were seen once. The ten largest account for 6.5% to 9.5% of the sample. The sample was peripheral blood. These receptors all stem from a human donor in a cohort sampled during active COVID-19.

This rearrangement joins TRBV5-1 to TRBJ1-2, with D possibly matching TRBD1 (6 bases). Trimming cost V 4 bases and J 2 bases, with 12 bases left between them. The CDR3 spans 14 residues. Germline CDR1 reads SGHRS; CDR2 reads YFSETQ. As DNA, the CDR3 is TGCGCCAGCAGCCCAAGTGACAGGAACTATGGCTACACCTTC. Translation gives CASSPSDRNYGYTF.

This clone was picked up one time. The chain's CDR3 is CASSETPGQGSIEQYF. The CDR3, as DNA: TGCGCCAGCAGTGAGACGCCGGGACAGGGTTCCATCGAGCAGTACTTC. This chain joins TRBV10-2 and TRBJ2-7; 9 bases are shared with TRBD1. The CDR3 totals 16 residues. Germline V gives CDR1 WSHSY, CDR2 SAAADI. Trimming cost V 2 bases and J 6 bases; bases outside gene matches: 11.

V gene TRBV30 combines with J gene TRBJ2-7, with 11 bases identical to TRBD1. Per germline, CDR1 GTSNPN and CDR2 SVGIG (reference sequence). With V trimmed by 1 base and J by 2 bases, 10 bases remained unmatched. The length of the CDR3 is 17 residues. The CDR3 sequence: CAWSEKKGQGDPYEQYF. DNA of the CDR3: TGTGCCTGGAGTGAAAAGAAGGGACAGGGGGACCCCTACGAGCAGTACTTC.

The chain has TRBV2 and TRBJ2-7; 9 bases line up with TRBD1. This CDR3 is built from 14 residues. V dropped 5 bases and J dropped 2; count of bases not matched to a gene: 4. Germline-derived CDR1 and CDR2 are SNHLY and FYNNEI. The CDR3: CASSIGTGPYEQYF. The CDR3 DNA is TGTGCCAGCAGTATCGGGACAGGGCCCTACGAGCAGTACTTC.

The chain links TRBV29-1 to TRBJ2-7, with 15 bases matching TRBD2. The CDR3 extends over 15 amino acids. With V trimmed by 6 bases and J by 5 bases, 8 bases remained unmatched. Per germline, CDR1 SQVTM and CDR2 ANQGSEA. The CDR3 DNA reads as TGCAGCGTCGGACTAGCGGGGGGGCGTGGCAACGAGCAGTACTTC. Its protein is CSVGLAGGRGNEQYF.